The next 13 T cell receptor beta chains were all read from a single sample in a study of low-dose radiotherapy and immunotherapy resistance in tumors. Priming of first-strand cDNA relied on TRAV- and TRBV-specific primers (covering alpha and beta chains). Over approximately 20 PCR cycles, TCRs were amplified from a constant-region primer and V-primer adapter. TCRdb reprocessed the reads with MiXCR, giving one entry per CDR3 protein. The data show 15,000 to 20,000 distinct CDR3 sequences, with less than 85% seen just once and under 6% held by the top ten. These receptors all stem from a human donor with advanced metastatic prostate, ovarian, gallbladder or colorectal cancer (not recorded which). This table probably holds off-target reads from a library built for another chain.

The V gene is TRBV11-2, the J gene TRBJ1-1; D is undetermined. CDR1 and CDR2 (germline): SGHAT, FQNNGV. V was shortened by 3 bases and J by 7 bases, with 9 bases between the two germline ends. This CDR3 is built from 12 residues. The CDR3, as DNA: TGTGCCAGCAGCTTCTATGAGGGTGAAGCTTTCTTT. Translating it yields CASSFYEGEAFF.

This clonotype was counted only a few times. This chain connects TRBV28 to TRBJ2-7; D call uncertain. CDR1 is MDHEN, CDR2 SYDVKM, per germline. The CDR3 has 14 amino acids. Trimming shortened V by 4 bases and J by 8 bases, and 18 bases separated the two germline ends. The CDR3 DNA is TGTGCCAGCAGTTCTGAGACTGAGCCAAAGCAGCAGTACTTC. As protein: CASSSETEPKQQYF.

This clonotype was found a few times. This rearrangement joins TRBV4-1 to TRBJ2-1; TRBD1 agrees at 7 bases. CDR1 and CDR2 from the germline V gene are MGHRA and YSYEKL. CDR3 size: 17 residues. V gave up 6 bases and J gave up 2 bases; unmatched junction bases: 13. CDR3 DNA sequence: TGCGCCAGCAGTCACGGAAAGGGACAGCTAACCTACAATGAGCAGTTCTTC. Translating it yields CASSHGKGQLTYNEQFF.

The genes are TRBV11-3 and TRBJ2-1, with 9 bases aligning to TRBD1. Germline values: CDR1 SGHNT, CDR2 YENEEA. V was clipped by 4 bases and J by 6 bases; unmatched bases: 7. The CDR3 consists of 15 residues. CDR3 residues: CASSSGQGQGNEQFF. The CDR3 nucleotides read TGTGCCAGCAGCTCGGGACAGGGTCAGGGCAATGAGCAGTTCTTC. The full variable domain, completed using reference TRBV11-3 and TRBJ2-1, is EAGVVQSPRYKIIEKKQPVAFWCNPISGHNTLYWYLQNLGQGPELLIRYENEEAVDDSQLPKDRFSAERLKGVDSTLKIQPAELGDSAVYLCASSSGQGQGNEQFFGPGTRLTVL.

This clonotype has more than one count but fewer than ten. The chain employs TRBV28 and TRBJ2-7; maybe TRBD1 (5 bases). CDR1 and CDR2 from the germline V gene are MDHEN and SYDVKM. Trimming took 6 bases from V and 0 from J, leaving 6 bases between them. This CDR3 contains 12 residues. The CDR3 nucleotides are TGTGCCAGCAGGGACATCTCCTACGAGCAGTACTTC. It translates to CASRDISYEQYF.

The V gene is TRBV9, the J gene TRBJ1-1; D is possibly TRBD1 (5 bases). This CDR3 is 13 amino acids long. Trimming shortened V by 2 bases and J by 11 bases, and 16 bases separated the two germline ends. Germline V gene data show CDR1 as SGDLS and CDR2 as YYNGEE. The CDR3 loop is CASSVGTETGAFF. The DNA for the CDR3 is TGTGCCAGCAGCGTCGGGACGGAAACTGGGGCTTTCTTT. The full variable domain, in which reference TRBV9 and TRBJ1-1 provide the parts outside the CDR3, is DSGVTQTPKHLITATGQRVTLRCSPRSGDLSVYWYQQSLDQGLQFLIQYYNGEERAKGNILERFSAQQFPDLHSELNLSSLELGDSALYFCASSVGTETGAFFGQGTRLTVV.

The chain carries TRBV4-1 and TRBJ2-5, with TRBD1 matching over 9 bases. Losses at the gene ends were 2 bases for V and 5 bases for J; bases not matched to a gene: 9. CDR1 and CDR2 from the germline V gene are MGHRA and YSYEKL. The CDR3 is made up of 16 amino acids. CDR3 coding DNA: TGCGCCAGCAGCCAAACGGACAGGGGCTCGGTCGAGACCCAGTACTTC. This translates into CASSQTDRGSVETQYF.

The table lists this clonotype with a count of one. V is TRBV4-3 and J is TRBJ1-6; no clear D gene. The ends were cut back, 0 bases at V and 6 bases at J, with 9 bases in the middle. CDR1 and CDR2 from the germline V gene are LGHNA and YSLEER. The CDR3 loop spans 15 amino acids. The CDR3 spells CASSQEFMGNSPLHF. For the CDR3, the DNA is TGCGCCAGCAGCCAAGAATTTATGGGTAATTCACCCCTCCACTTT.

The V call is TRBV7-6, the J call TRBJ2-2, with D possibly being TRBD1 (5 bases). This CDR3 region has 15 residues. Germline V gene data show CDR1 as SGHVS and CDR2 as FNYEAQ. V was clipped by 5 bases and J by 0 bases, with 10 bases between them. The CDR3, as DNA: TGTGCCAGCAGCACCCGGACAACGAACACCGGGGAGCTGTTTTTT. This codes for CASSTRTTNTGELFF.

The chain uses TRBV28 and TRBJ1-2; no firm D call. The V gene's germline CDR1 is MDHEN and CDR2 SYDVKM. The CDR3 is made up of 14 amino acids. V was shortened by 3 bases and J by 0 bases, with 8 bases between the two germline ends. CDR3 in amino acids: CASSLTDANYGYTF. The DNA for the CDR3 is TGTGCCAGCAGTTTGACTGACGCTAACTATGGCTACACCTTC.

The chain combines TRBV7-2 with TRBJ1-1; no definite D call. V lost 2 bases and J 0 bases, leaving 7 bases between the germline ends. This CDR3 contains 14 residues. The V gene's germline CDR1 is SGHTA and CDR2 FQGNSA. The CDR3, as DNA: TGTGCCAGCAGCTTAATTGGGGTGAACACTGAAGCTTTCTTT. Protein product: CASSLIGVNTEAFF.

The chain links TRBV6-2 or TRBV6-3 to TRBJ2-7; the D is unclear. Germline V gene lookup returns CDR1 MNHEY and CDR2 SVGEGT. This CDR3 spans 12 amino acids. The germline V and J ends were trimmed by 3 bases and 3 bases, with 6 bases remaining between them. The CDR3 DNA reads as TGTGCCAGCAGTTATGGGGTCTACGAGCAGTACTTC. It specifies CASSYGVYEQYF.

This chain joins TRBV4-1 and TRBJ2-4, with TRBD1 as a possible D gene (6 bases). V lost 3 bases, J lost 0 bases, and 12 bases lay in between. This CDR3 spans 16 amino acids. Germline V lookup: CDR1 MGHRA, CDR2 YSYEKL. The DNA of the CDR3 is TGCGCCAGCAGCCAGTCATGGGACACAGCCAAAAACATTCAGTACTTC. This sequence encodes CASSQSWDTAKNIQYF.